The present TCR beta chain was sequenced within a study of blood T cell repertoires in COVID-19. Measured with immunoSEQ multiplex PCR; TCRdb has only the in-frame clones, and not every one. The table records about 200,000 clones, 75% to 90% of them present only once. CDR3 length: 15 residues. Germline CDR1 SGHAT, CDR2 FQNNGV. V was cut by 7 bases and J by 2 bases, with 18 bases left in between. V gene TRBV11-2 combines with J gene TRBJ2-7; TRBD2 is a possible D gene (6 bases). Sequencing was performed on peripheral blood. This sequence was found in a man aged 55 to 70 who had recovered from COVID-19. As DNA, the CDR3 is TGTGCCAGCACTATAGGCGGGGCAGGGACCTACGAGCAGTACTTC. Residues: CASTIGGAGTYEQYF.